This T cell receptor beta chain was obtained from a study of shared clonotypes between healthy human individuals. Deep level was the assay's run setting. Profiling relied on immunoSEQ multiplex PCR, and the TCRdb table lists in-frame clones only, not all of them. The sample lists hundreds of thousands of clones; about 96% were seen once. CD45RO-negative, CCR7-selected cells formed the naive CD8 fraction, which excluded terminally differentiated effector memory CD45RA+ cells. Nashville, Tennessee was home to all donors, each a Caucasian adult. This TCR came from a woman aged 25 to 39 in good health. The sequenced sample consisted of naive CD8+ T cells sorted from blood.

Here the CDR3 reads CATSLGTGGYSNQPQHF. CDR3 nucleotide sequence: TGTGCCACCAGCCTTGGGACAGGAGGATATAGCAATCAGCCCCAGCATTTT. The chain combines TRBV15 with TRBJ1-5; 8 bases align to TRBD1. Germline CDR1 is LNHNV and CDR2 is YYDKDF (reference sequence). V was clipped by 5 bases and J by 0 bases; unmatched bases: 9. The CDR3 length is 17 residues.